Below, 13 T cell receptor beta chains from the same sample are listed, as sequenced in a study of OX40 agonist ivuxolimab in advanced cancers. The method was immunoSEQ multiplex PCR; TCRdb's version includes in-frame clones alone and lacks a portion of them. The table records just under 100,000 clones, approximately 95% of them present only once. The sequenced sample was CD4+ or CD8+ T cells sorted from blood, obtained in a trial of the OX40 agonist ivuxolimab. All receptors come from an adult with an advanced solid tumor such as melanoma, head and neck, liver or kidney cancer.

The CDR3 DNA reads as TGTGCCAGCAGCTTAGTACGGGCAGGGGATGGCTACACCTTC. Translation gives CASSLVRAGDGYTF. The chain employs TRBV11-2 and TRBJ1-2; D is possibly TRBD1 (6 bases). This CDR3 comprises 14 residues. Trimming cost V 1 base and J 6 bases, with 12 bases left between them. CDR1 is SGHAT and CDR2 is FQNNGV in the germline V gene.

The V and J genes are TRBV6-5 and TRBJ2-3, with a weak D call TRBD1 (5 bases). Germline V CDR1 and CDR2: MNHEY, SVGAGI. There are 12 residues in the CDR3. Trimming stripped 8 bases from V and 4 bases from J, with 10 bases between. This CDR3 reads CASRTTADTQYF. In nucleotides, the CDR3 is TGTGCCAGCCGAACGACAGCAGATACGCAGTATTTT.

The CDR3 sequence is CASSSAGAGTGELFF. The CDR3 DNA reads as TGTGCCAGCAGTTCGGCGGGAGCGGGCACCGGGGAGCTGTTTTTT. The chain combines TRBV6-5 with TRBJ2-2, with 7 bases aligning to TRBD2. Germline CDR1 is MNHEY and CDR2 is SVGAGI. V was pared by 4 bases and J by 4 bases, with 6 bases of the junction left unmatched. There are 15 residues in the CDR3.

The chain is built from TRBV5-1 and TRBJ2-3, with no clear D. The germline CDR1 and CDR2 sequences are SGHRS and YFSETQ. This CDR3 is built from 13 residues. V lost 0 bases to trimming and J lost 3 bases, with 5 bases between them. This chain's CDR3 is CASSLVPTDTQYF. Here the CDR3 DNA reads TGCGCCAGCAGCTTGGTGCCGACAGATACGCAGTATTTT.

The V gene is TRBV30, the J gene TRBJ1-1; 7 nucleotides line up with TRBD1. Germline CDR1 GTSNPN, CDR2 SVGIG (reference sequence). The V segment lost 1 base and the J segment 0 bases; nucleotides outside the gene matches: 11. The CDR3 has 17 residues. CDR3 sequence reads: CAWSGDRASTMNTEAFF. CDR3 nucleotides: TGTGCCTGGAGTGGAGACAGGGCCTCAACTATGAACACTGAAGCTTTCTTT.

The V gene is TRBV11-3, the J gene TRBJ2-3, with no clear D. CDR3 length: 12 residues. V dropped 5 bases and J dropped 3 bases, with 6 bases sitting between them. The germline gives CDR1 SGHNT, CDR2 YENEEA. CDR3 DNA: TGTGCCAGCAGCACCCCTACAGATACGCAGTATTTT. It translates to CASSTPTDTQYF.

This clone was counted once. This chain connects TRBV6-1 to TRBJ2-7, with D perhaps matching TRBD2 (6 bases). V lost 0 bases and J lost 2, with 23 bases in between. Per the germline V gene, CDR1 is MNHNS and CDR2 is SASEGT. The CDR3 runs 19 residues. The CDR3 sequence: CASSEALRGSVGRTYEQYF. The CDR3 DNA sequence: TGTGCCAGCAGTGAAGCGCTTCGAGGTAGTGTTGGGAGGACCTACGAGCAGTACTTC.

This clone occurred once. The chain's CDR3 is CASLQGGFNTGELFF. The CDR3 region has the DNA TGTGCCAGTCTCCAAGGGGGGTTTAACACCGGGGAGCTGTTTTTT. This chain connects TRBV19 to TRBJ2-2; D may correspond to TRBD1 or TRBD2 (6 bases each). The CDR3 is made up of 15 amino acids. The V gene's germline CDR1 is LNHDA and CDR2 SQIVND (reference sequence). V lost 8 bases and J 2 bases, leaving 15 bases between the germline ends. The variable domain in full, completed from reference TRBV19 and TRBJ2-2, reads DGGITQSPKYLFRKEGQNVTLSCEQNLNHDAMYWYRQDPGQGLRLIYYSQIVNDFQKGDIAEGYSVSREKKESFPLTVTSAQKNPTAFYLCASLQGGFNTGELFFGEGSRLTVL.

The chain recombines TRBV13 with TRBJ1-1; D might be TRBD1 (6 bases). The germline V and J ends were trimmed by 4 bases and 6 bases, with 15 bases remaining between them. Germline assignment: CDR1 PRHDT and CDR2 FYEKMQ (reference sequence). The CDR3 has 14 residues. The DNA of the CDR3 is TGTGCCAGCAGCTCCGGGACAAGCAGCGCTGAAGCTTTCTTT. This codes for CASSSGTSSAEAFF.

The chain joins TRBV5-6 to TRBJ2-4; D remains unclear. Germline CDR1 reads SGHDT; CDR2 reads YYEEEE. V was shortened by 3 bases and J by 6 bases, with 16 bases between the two germline ends. This CDR3 has 15 residues. As DNA, the CDR3 is TGTGCCAGCAGCTCCCAAGGCCTCCCACGAAACATTCAGTACTTC. This encodes CASSSQGLPRNIQYF.

The rearrangement joins TRBV19 to TRBJ1-1, with a tentative D call TRBD1 (5 bases). This CDR3 spans 14 amino acids. Trimming removed 10 bases at V and 5 bases at J, with 20 bases between. Germline V gene lookup returns CDR1 LNHDA and CDR2 SQIVND (reference sequence). Written as DNA, the CDR3 is TGTGCCACCCTGGGGCGGGGAGAGGGAACTGAAGCTTTCTTT. Translating gives CATLGRGEGTEAFF.

This chain joins TRBV19 and TRBJ1-4; 8 positions agree with TRBD1. The V gene end was trimmed by 5 bases and the J gene end by 5 bases; junction bases not matched to a gene: 7. Germline loops: CDR1 LNHDA, CDR2 SQIVND (reference sequence). This CDR3 comprises 15 residues. DNA of the CDR3: TGTGCCAGTAGTCCTACAGGGGGTTCAAATGAAAAACTGTTTTTT. It is translated as CASSPTGGSNEKLFF.

The chain joins TRBV23-1 to TRBJ2-3; 9 bases align to TRBD1. TRBV23-1 belongs to the ORF category, with a function that is uncertain. This CDR3 contains 14 residues. Germline trimming cut 6 bases from V and 4 bases from J; bases unmatched to any gene: 5. The CDR3 loop reads CASRRTGEADTQYF. CDR3 coding DNA: TGCGCCAGCAGGCGGACAGGGGAGGCAGATACGCAGTATTTT.